These 16 T cell receptor beta chains were sequenced from one sample in a study of blood T cell repertoires in COVID-19 (dated by TCRdb to 2018 to 2021). Libraries were constructed by the immunoSEQ multiplex PCR assay. TCRdb stores this immuneACCESS table with in-frame sequences only. Part of the clones is absent; in the studies checked, under half of the shortfall reflects unresolved V genes, and no reason is known for the rest. The sample yields more than 95,000 clones; 80% to 85% were counted once. Roughly two fifths of the sample is taken by the ten largest. The sequenced sample consisted of peripheral blood. The receptors stem from an elderly man with acute or convalescent COVID-19.

The rearrangement uses TRBV27 and TRBJ1-1; no clear D gene. The CDR3 has 12 residues. Deletions cut 6 bases from V and 7 bases from J, with 12 bases between. Germline V gene sequence: CDR1 MNHEY, CDR2 SMNVEV (reference sequence). The DNA for the CDR3 is TGTGCCAGCAGCGAGGGATCGGGTGAAGCTTTCTTT. This sequence encodes CASSEGSGEAFF.

J is TRBJ1-5 and V is TRBV10-2; D may be TRBD1 (6 bases). V was clipped by 3 bases and J by 4 bases, with 13 bases between them. The CDR3 consists of 15 residues. Germline CDR1 reads WSHSY; CDR2 reads SAAADI. CDR3 in DNA: TGCGCCAGCAGTGATTATGGGGACACAAATCAGCCCCAGCATTTT. This codes for CASSDYGDTNQPQHF.

The CDR3 sequence is CATTPTSGRRNEQFF. The CDR3 DNA follows: TGTGCCACCACTCCCACTAGCGGGAGGAGGAATGAGCAGTTCTTC. The rearrangement joins TRBV28 to TRBJ2-1; 12 bases match TRBD2. Trimming cost V 10 bases and J 7 bases; bases outside gene matches: 11. The CDR3 covers 15 residues. In germline, CDR1 is MDHEN, CDR2 SYDVKM. The full variable domain, rest sourced from reference TRBV28 and TRBJ2-1, is DVKVTQSSRYLVKRTGEKVFLECVQDMDHENMFWYRQDPGLGLRLIYFSYDVKMKEKGDIPEGYSVSREKKERFSLILESASTNQTSMYLCATTPTSGRRNEQFFGPGTRLTVL.

The rearrangement uses TRBV5-1 and TRBJ2-7; 8 positions agree with TRBD2. V gave up 4 bases and J gave up 0 bases; unmatched junction bases: 9. Germline assignment: CDR1 SGHRS and CDR2 YFSETQ. This CDR3 is built from 16 residues. This CDR3 reads CASSTSLAGLSYEQYF. The CDR3 region has the DNA TGCGCCAGCAGCACCAGCTTAGCGGGGCTCTCCTACGAGCAGTACTTC. Based on the CDR3 plus reference TRBV5-1 and TRBJ2-7, the full variable domain is KAGVTQTPRYLIKTRGQQVTLSCSPISGHRSVSWYQQTPGQGLQFLFEYFSETQRNKGNFPGRFSGRQFSNSRSEMNVSTLELGDSALYLCASSTSLAGLSYEQYFGPGTRLTVT.

This chain connects TRBV18 to TRBJ2-7, with D unclear. V was cut by 3 bases and J by 3 bases, with 9 bases left in between. The CDR3 covers 13 residues. Germline V gene sequence: CDR1 KGHSH, CDR2 LQKENI. CDR3 in DNA: TGTGCCAGCTCACCTATCCCTAGCTACGAGCAGTACTTC. Its translation: CASSPIPSYEQYF. Based on the CDR3 plus reference TRBV18 and TRBJ2-7, the full variable domain is NAGVMQNPRHLVRRRGQEARLRCSPMKGHSHVYWYRQLPEEGLKFMVYLQKENIIDESGMPKERFSAEFPKEGPSILRIQQVVRGDSAAYFCASSPIPSYEQYFGPGTRLTVT.

This rearrangement joins TRBV5-1 to TRBJ1-1; maybe TRBD1 (6 bases). This CDR3 spans 14 amino acids. Germline V lookup: CDR1 SGHRS, CDR2 YFSETQ. Trimming pared 1 base from V and 1 base from J, leaving 8 bases between. The CDR3 region has the DNA TGCGCCAGCAGCTTGACAGGGAGGAACACTGAAGCTTTCTTT. Amino acids: CASSLTGRNTEAFF.

V usage is TRBV27 and J usage is TRBJ1-2; no reliable D call. The V gene lost 1 base and the J gene lost 7 bases, with 10 bases spanning the gap. CDR3 length: 13 amino acids. The germline CDR1 and CDR2 sequences are MNHEY and SMNVEV (reference sequence). The CDR3 loop is CASSLFQAGGYTF. The DNA of the CDR3 is TGTGCCAGCAGTTTATTCCAAGCAGGTGGCTACACCTTC.

This chain uses TRBV18 with TRBJ1-2; unclear D gene. CDR1 is KGHSH and CDR2 is LQKENI in the germline V gene. The CDR3 is 15 amino acids. Trimming removed 6 bases from V and 0 bases from J, with 14 bases in between. The CDR3 sequence: CASSLNTGANYGYTF. The CDR3 DNA is TGTGCCAGCTCGTTAAACACGGGAGCTAACTATGGCTACACCTTC.

This chain connects TRBV6-1 to TRBJ2-7; a weak D match, TRBD1 (6 bases). Trimming removed 0 bases from V and 2 bases from J, with 14 bases in between. The CDR3 totals 16 residues. Per germline, CDR1 MNHNS and CDR2 SASEGT. CDR3 in DNA: TGTGCCAGCAGTGAAGCCGGCTCAGGGGACCCCTACGAGCAGTACTTC. As protein: CASSEAGSGDPYEQYF.

The chain uses TRBV18 and TRBJ1-3, with 7 bases lining up with TRBD1. Germline-derived CDR1 and CDR2 are KGHSH and LQKENI. The ends lost 3 bases at V and 0 bases at J; junction bases unmatched: 5. The CDR3 totals 16 residues. The CDR3 nucleotides are TGTGCCAGCTCACCCAGGACAGGAGCCTCTGGAAACACCATATATTTT. Amino acid sequence: CASSPRTGASGNTIYF.

This chain joins TRBV11-3 and TRBJ2-2; 7 bases match TRBD1. The CDR3 is 15 amino acids. The ends lost 5 bases at V and 2 bases at J; junction bases unmatched: 5. Germline lookup yields CDR1 SGHNT and CDR2 YENEEA. The DNA for the CDR3 is TGTGCCAGCAGCGCCGGGACAGTAAACACCGGGGAGCTGTTTTTT. Translation: CASSAGTVNTGELFF. The variable domain in full, completed from reference TRBV11-3 and TRBJ2-2, reads EAGVVQSPRYKIIEKKQPVAFWCNPISGHNTLYWYLQNLGQGPELLIRYENEEAVDDSQLPKDRFSAERLKGVDSTLKIQPAELGDSAVYLCASSAGTVNTGELFFGEGSRLTVL.

This clone was seen a single time. The V call is TRBV18, the J call TRBJ2-7; 8 bases map to TRBD1. V was clipped by 1 base and J by 2 bases; unmatched bases: 4. The CDR3 has 15 amino acids. Per germline, CDR1 KGHSH and CDR2 LQKENI. DNA for the CDR3: TGTGCCAGCTCACCACGAGGACAGGGAACCTACGAGCAGTACTTC. It codes for CASSPRGQGTYEQYF.

V usage is TRBV18 and J usage is TRBJ1-1; TRBD1 matches at 8 bases. V lost 3 bases, J lost 6 bases, and 6 bases stayed unmatched. The length of the CDR3 is 14 residues. Germline V gene data show CDR1 as KGHSH and CDR2 as LQKENI. The CDR3 reads CASSPGTGYPEAFF. The CDR3 nucleotides read TGTGCCAGCTCACCGGGGACAGGATACCCTGAAGCTTTCTTT.

This chain uses TRBV28 with TRBJ1-1, with a weak D call TRBD1 (5 bases). The CDR3 covers 14 residues. Per germline, CDR1 MDHEN and CDR2 SYDVKM. V lost 2 bases, J lost 10 bases, and 17 bases lay in between. DNA of the CDR3: TGTGCCAGCAGTTTAGATATGGGGCAGGCCGGAGCTTTCTTT. The encoded protein is CASSLDMGQAGAFF. The full variable domain, its missing parts supplied by reference TRBV28 and TRBJ1-1, is DVKVTQSSRYLVKRTGEKVFLECVQDMDHENMFWYRQDPGLGLRLIYFSYDVKMKEKGDIPEGYSVSREKKERFSLILESASTNQTSMYLCASSLDMGQAGAFFGQGTRLTVV.

The rearrangement links TRBV4-3 to TRBJ2-1, with D uncertain. In germline, CDR1 is LGHNA, CDR2 YSLEER. The CDR3 is 13 residues long. V lost 2 bases, J lost 7 bases, and 9 bases lay in between. The CDR3 region has the DNA TGCGCCAGCAGCCAAAGACCCGGGAATGAGCAGTTCTTC. It translates to CASSQRPGNEQFF.

The rearrangement joins TRBV6-2 or TRBV6-3 to TRBJ1-6; 8 bases line up with TRBD1. CDR1 MNHEY and CDR2 SVGEGT come from the germline V gene. There are 20 residues in the CDR3. The V and J ends lost 0 bases and 4 bases, in that order; junction bases with no gene match: 14. CDR3 DNA: TGTGCCAGCAGTTACTCACGGGACAGGAGCGATCTCAGGTATAATTCACCCCTCCACTTT. This gives the protein CASSYSRDRSDLRYNSPLHF.